This T cell receptor beta chain came from a study of early T cells in non-severe SARS-CoV-2 infection. In the study overall: Sequencing of bulk RNA from unsorted whole blood was done, without chain pairing.

The germline V gene has CDR1 MGHRA and CDR2 YSYEKL. There are 16 residues in the CDR3. V shed 1 base and J shed 6 bases, with 16 bases lying between them. This clonotype has only a few counts. Unique molecular identifiers were attached to individual cDNA molecules. Using its own MiXCR run on the 5' RACE reads, TCRdb lists one record per CDR3 protein. This sample has tens of thousands of distinct CDR3 sequences, with about 11% found just once. The sequenced material came from whole blood. The rearrangement joins TRBV4-1 to TRBJ1-3, with D perhaps matching TRBD1 (5 bases). The TCR comes from an adult who was a healthcare worker with PCR-confirmed SARS-CoV-2 infection or an uninfected control (not recorded which). This chain's CDR3 is CASSQVLGADENTIYF. For the CDR3, the DNA is TGCGCCAGCAGCCAAGTTCTTGGGGCAGACGAAAACACCATATATTTT.